The entry that follows covers one T cell receptor (beta chain) sequence. In the source study's methods: Researchers report that nucleated cell counts were estimated from reference gene primer amplification. TCRdb's table, derived via immunoSEQ multiplex PCR, lists solely in-frame clones and lacks some. The V and J calls and clone size were taken over from that table, and D and trimming were inferred from the DNA. The profile shows over 130,000 clones, more than 80% of them singletons. The sample comes from a study of blood T cell repertoires in COVID-19. Study-wide background: The United States, Italy and Spain supplied acute and convalescent COVID-19 samples.

The sequence came from a man in his 70s with acute or convalescent COVID-19. Sequenced input: peripheral blood.

This CDR3 is CASSLVGGAREQFF. The CDR3 nucleotides read TGTGCCAGCAGCTTAGTGGGGGGGGCCAGAGAGCAGTTCTTC. The chain is built from TRBV7-2 and TRBJ2-1; possibly TRBD2 for D (7 bases). The CDR3 length is 14 residues. Deletions cut 1 base from V and 10 bases from J, with 14 bases between. Germline V CDR1 and CDR2: SGHTA, FQGNSA.